This TCR beta chain was found in a study of blood T cell repertoires in COVID-19. Background on the study: The cDNA or gDNA used as material had been derived from T cells, B-cell-depleted T cells, or PBMCs.

The data were produced by immunoSEQ multiplex PCR, yet TCRdb's version contains in-frame clones alone and is incomplete. The table lists approximately 110,000 clones, more than 80% of them singletons. The CDR3 has 12 residues. Trimming took 3 bases from V and 8 from J; bases not matched to a gene: 2. This receptor was taken from a woman aged 80 or older with COVID-19, enrolled during active disease. The chain employs TRBV12-3 or TRBV12-4 and TRBJ1-2, with 8 bases fitting TRBD1. The sample was peripheral blood. The CDR3 sequence is CASSFGQGGYTF. The CDR3, as DNA: TGTGCCAGCAGTTTCGGACAGGGCGGCTACACCTTC.